These 30 T cell receptor beta chains were all obtained from the same sample, sequenced in a study of cytomegalovirus exposure and HLA in healthy donors. Vbeta (60) and Jbeta (13) primers were used in the PCR. Libraries were prepared by immunoSEQ multiplex PCR; TCRdb keeps only in-frame clonotypes and omits some of them. The table includes about 90,000 clones, about 62% detected once. The sequenced sample consisted of PBMCs. All receptors come from a man aged 30-40 years in good health and CMV-seronegative.

The chain has TRBV7-9 and TRBJ1-4, with TRBD1 matching 7 bases. Germline trimming cut 4 bases from V and 7 bases from J; bases unmatched to any gene: 9. In germline, CDR1 is SEHNR, CDR2 FQNEAQ (reference sequence). The length of the CDR3 is 15 residues. For the CDR3, the DNA is TGTGCCAGCAGCTCCCACAGGGGTTTGGTTGAAAAACTGTTTTTT. This encodes CASSSHRGLVEKLFF.

The chain carries TRBV7-9 and TRBJ2-1; 9 positions match TRBD2. V lost 5 bases and J lost 10; bases outside the gene matches: 12. Germline lookup yields CDR1 SEHNR and CDR2 FQNEAQ (reference sequence). The length of the CDR3 is 15 residues. The CDR3 DNA reads TGTGCCAGCAGCGGTAGCGGGGGACCTTACGAAGAGCAGTTCTTC. Its protein product is CASSGSGGPYEEQFF.

J is TRBJ2-2 and V is TRBV5-1; 10 bases map to TRBD1. The CDR3 spans 15 residues. With V trimmed by 0 bases and J by 5 bases, 1 base remained unmatched. Germline assignment: CDR1 SGHRS and CDR2 YFSETQ. The CDR3 loop reads CASSLGTGGTGELFF. CDR3 in DNA: TGCGCCAGCAGCTTGGGGACAGGGGGGACCGGGGAGCTGTTTTTT.

There are a few counts of this clone. The chain links TRBV7-2 to TRBJ1-5, with no clear D. The CDR3 covers 14 residues. V lost 5 bases and J lost 0, with 8 bases in between. Looked up from germline, CDR1 is SGHTA and CDR2 is FQGNSA. CDR3 nucleotide sequence: TGTGCCAGCAGCCCACGAGGTAGCAATCAGCCCCAGCATTTT. The encoded protein is CASSPRGSNQPQHF.

The chain recombines TRBV7-3 with TRBJ2-7; D is unclear. The CDR3 contains 13 residues. V dropped 1 base and J dropped 6 bases, with 10 bases sitting between them. Per germline, CDR1 SGHTA and CDR2 FQGTGA. Here the CDR3 reads CASSLNEDSEQYF. For the CDR3, the DNA is TGTGCCAGCAGCTTAAATGAGGATTCCGAGCAGTACTTC.

This clone was found a few times. The rearrangement joins TRBV18 to TRBJ2-7, with TRBD1 matching 9 bases. CDR1 and CDR2 from the germline V gene are KGHSH and LQKENI. The length of the CDR3 is 15 residues. The junction had 4 bases not matched to a gene; V was cut back by 1 base and J by 3 bases. CDR3 in amino acids: CASSPRTGADYEQYF. Written as DNA, the CDR3 is TGTGCCAGCTCACCACGGACAGGGGCCGACTACGAGCAGTACTTC.

This rearrangement joins TRBV29-1 to TRBJ2-7, with 7 bases that match TRBD2. The J segment lost 2 bases and the V segment lost 4 bases, leaving 2 bases of the junction unmatched. This CDR3 is built from 12 residues. Germline V gives CDR1 SQVTM, CDR2 ANQGSEA. The CDR3 spells CSVAGRAYEQYF. CDR3 in DNA: TGCAGCGTTGCAGGGAGGGCCTACGAGCAGTACTTC.

V usage is TRBV11-2 and J usage is TRBJ2-1; D perhaps matches TRBD1 (5 bases). CDR1 and CDR2 (germline): SGHAT, FQNNGV. The CDR3 contains 14 residues. V was shortened by 3 bases and J by 1 base, with 7 bases between the two germline ends. CDR3 sequence reads: CASSLSGSYNEQFF. In DNA, the CDR3 is TGTGCCAGCAGCTTGTCAGGGTCCTACAATGAGCAGTTCTTC. The full variable domain, in which reference TRBV11-2 and TRBJ2-1 provide the parts outside the CDR3, is EAGVAQSPRYKIIEKRQSVAFWCNPISGHATLYWYQQILGQGPKLLIQFQNNGVVDDSQLPKDRFSAERLKGVDSTLKIQPAKLEDSAVYLCASSLSGSYNEQFFGPGTRLTVL.

The genes are TRBV27 and TRBJ2-1; 7 nucleotides align to TRBD2. Germline lookup yields CDR1 MNHEY and CDR2 SMNVEV (reference sequence). This CDR3 spans 14 amino acids. The J segment lost 6 bases and the V segment lost 5 bases, leaving 7 bases of the junction unmatched. CDR3 loop: CASSQRTRTNEQFF. CDR3 coding DNA: TGTGCCAGCAGTCAACGGACTAGGACCAATGAGCAGTTCTTC.

V usage is TRBV18 and J usage is TRBJ2-1; the D gene is possibly TRBD2 (6 bases). V lost 6 bases and J lost 8, with 14 bases in between. Germline CDR1 and CDR2: KGHSH and LQKENI. CDR3 length equals 13 residues. The CDR3 DNA is TGTGCCAGCTCCCTCGAGAGGGAGGATGAGCAGTTCTTC. Its protein product is CASSLEREDEQFF.

A remark on this clone: This sample also contains other DNA sequences that code for the same CDR3. The chain joins TRBV7-2 to TRBJ1-1, with D perhaps TRBD1 (6 bases). Germline CDR1 reads SGHTA; CDR2 reads FQGNSA. CDR3 length equals 14 residues. Trimming shortened V by 4 bases and J by 1 base, and 10 bases separated the two germline ends. The chain's CDR3 is CASSSRGPNTEAFF. CDR3 sequence (DNA): TGTGCCAGCAGCTCCAGGGGACCGAACACTGAAGCTTTCTTT.

This rearrangement joins TRBV9 to TRBJ2-7; D is perhaps TRBD2 (6 bases). CDR1 is SGDLS, CDR2 YYNGEE, per germline. The CDR3 extends over 13 amino acids. V lost 3 bases and J 7 bases, leaving 14 bases between the germline ends. DNA for the CDR3: TGTGCCAGCAGCGATTCGTCGGGGGTGGAGCAGTACTTC. This encodes CASSDSSGVEQYF.

Comments on this clone: Other DNA variants within this sample encode the same CDR3. The rearrangement joins TRBV6-1 to TRBJ2-3; 13 bases are shared with TRBD2. There are 15 residues in the CDR3. The germline V gene encodes CDR1 MNHNS and CDR2 SASEGT. The junction had 3 bases not matched to a gene; V was cut back by 6 bases and J by 3 bases. In DNA, the CDR3 is TGTGCCAGCAGCGTACTAGCGGGAGGGACAGATACGCAGTATTTT. Translating gives CASSVLAGGTDTQYF.

V and J are TRBV10-3 and TRBJ1-2; 7 nucleotides agree with TRBD1. There are 13 residues in the CDR3. J lost 3 bases, V lost 6 bases, and 4 bases had no gene match. The germline V gene encodes CDR1 ENHRY and CDR2 SYGVKD. CDR3 sequence: CAIRKTGDYGYTF. In DNA, the CDR3 is TGTGCCATCAGGAAAACAGGGGACTATGGCTACACCTTC.

CDR3 in amino acids: CASSRWGRGTTEAFF. The CDR3 DNA follows: TGTGCCAGCAGCCGATGGGGTAGGGGAACGACTGAAGCTTTCTTT. This chain links TRBV14 with TRBJ1-1; the D gene is possibly TRBD1 (5 bases). Germline V gene sequence: CDR1 SGHDN, CDR2 FVKESK. This CDR3 has 15 amino acids. V dropped 4 bases and J dropped 5 bases, with 17 bases sitting between them.

The chain couples TRBV7-3 to TRBJ2-5; 7 bases are shared with TRBD2. The CDR3 loop spans 15 amino acids. Germline V gene lookup returns CDR1 SGHTA and CDR2 FQGTGA. The junction had 9 bases not matched to a gene; V was cut back by 6 bases and J by 2 bases. In nucleotides, the CDR3 is TGTGCCAGCAGTCTGGGGGGGGGACCTCAAGAGACCCAGTACTTC. Protein: CASSLGGGPQETQYF.

The chain employs TRBV11-3 and TRBJ2-5; perhaps TRBD1 as D (5 bases). CDR3 length: 15 amino acids. Germline V gene data show CDR1 as SGHNT and CDR2 as YENEEA. V was pared by 0 bases and J by 1 base, with 9 bases between. The CDR3 DNA is TGTGCCAGCAGCTTAGAAGGGGTAGGCCAAGAGACCCAGTACTTC. Its protein product is CASSLEGVGQETQYF.

This chain connects TRBV6-5 to TRBJ2-3; maybe TRBD2 (5 bases). Trimming took 2 bases from V and 0 from J, leaving 9 bases between them. CDR1 is MNHEY, CDR2 SVGAGI, per germline. The CDR3 spans 15 residues. The CDR3 bases are TGTGCCAGCAGTTACCTGACGGGAAGCACAGATACGCAGTATTTT. This translates into CASSYLTGSTDTQYF.

A few counts support this clone. V is TRBV27 and J is TRBJ2-4, with 9 bases aligning to TRBD2. The junction had 6 bases not matched to a gene; V was cut back by 4 bases and J by 2 bases. Germline lookup yields CDR1 MNHEY and CDR2 SMNVEV (reference sequence). The CDR3 sequence is 16 residues long. CDR3 sequence: CASSYWREGTKNIQYF. The CDR3 coding sequence is TGTGCCAGCAGTTATTGGCGGGAGGGGACCAAAAACATTCAGTACTTC.

The J gene is TRBJ1-2, the V gene TRBV11-2; D is possibly TRBD1 (5 bases). V was clipped by 0 bases and J by 7 bases, with 15 bases between them. From germline, CDR1 is SGHAT and CDR2 FQNNGV. This CDR3 comprises 15 residues. Here the CDR3 reads CASSLDLQGLFGYTF. In DNA form, the CDR3 reads TGTGCCAGCAGCTTAGATCTGCAGGGTTTGTTTGGCTACACCTTC.

This clone was observed once. The chain links TRBV4-2 to TRBJ2-3, with D maybe TRBD2 (6 bases). The V gene's germline CDR1 is LGHNA and CDR2 YNFKEQ. The CDR3 contains 16 residues. V was clipped by 0 bases and J by 3 bases, with 13 bases between them. The CDR3 protein is CASSQDATSVTDTQYF. CDR3 DNA: TGTGCCAGCAGCCAAGATGCGACTAGTGTAACAGATACGCAGTATTTT.

The chain links TRBV5-4 to TRBJ2-2; TRBD2 agrees at 11 bases. CDR3 length equals 17 residues. Losses at the gene ends were 4 bases for V and 6 bases for J; bases not matched to a gene: 11. Germline assignment: CDR1 SGHNT and CDR2 YYREEE (reference sequence). The CDR3 DNA reads TGTGCCAGCAGCCTGGGATCTAGCGGGGGGAAGGCCGGGGAGCTGTTTTTT. Protein product: CASSLGSSGGKAGELFF.

This clone has just a few counts. This chain uses TRBV9 with TRBJ2-1, with 9 bases identical to TRBD2. The germline gives CDR1 SGDLS, CDR2 YYNGEE. This CDR3 has 17 residues. V lost 2 bases and J lost 8; bases outside the gene matches: 14. The CDR3 nucleotides read TGTGCCAGCAGCGTCTCCATGGCGGGAGGGCCGTTGGATGAGCAGTTCTTC. It specifies CASSVSMAGGPLDEQFF.

J is TRBJ2-3 and V is TRBV7-2; 12 nucleotides match TRBD2. Germline-derived CDR1 and CDR2 are SGHTA and FQGNSA. The CDR3 spans 16 residues. V shed 5 bases, J shed 5 bases, and the junction held 8 bases outside the gene matches. CDR3 loop: CASSVGLAGKGDTQYF. CDR3 DNA sequence: TGTGCCAGCAGCGTTGGACTAGCGGGGAAGGGAGATACGCAGTATTTT.

This clone was seen more than once but under ten times. The rearrangement uses TRBV4-1 and TRBJ1-5; D not certain. With 4 bases removed from V and 6 bases from J, the gap between germline ends came to 13 bases. In germline, CDR1 is MGHRA, CDR2 YSYEKL. This CDR3 spans 14 amino acids. The CDR3 sequence: CASSPSSSSQPQHF. In nucleotides, the CDR3 is TGCGCCAGCAGCCCTTCTTCGAGTTCTCAGCCCCAGCATTTT.

The chain joins TRBV4-2 to TRBJ1-2; 8 nucleotides agree with TRBD1. The CDR3 consists of 17 residues. The trim removed 6 bases at V and 4 bases at J, leaving 16 bases unmatched. Germline assignment: CDR1 LGHNA and CDR2 YNFKEQ. The DNA of the CDR3 is TGTGCCAGCAGTCCGAAGGCCGGTGCAGGGGGCATCTATGGCTACACCTTC. Translation gives CASSPKAGAGGIYGYTF.

The chain combines TRBV9 with TRBJ1-2, with D hard to call. Per germline, CDR1 SGDLS and CDR2 YYNGEE. V dropped 4 bases and J dropped 5 bases, with 15 bases sitting between them. This CDR3 is built from 14 residues. The CDR3 is CASSTTFTDYGYTF. The DNA for the CDR3 is TGTGCCAGCAGCACCACGTTTACAGATTATGGCTACACCTTC. Complete variable domain (other parts from reference TRBV9 and TRBJ1-2): DSGVTQTPKHLITATGQRVTLRCSPRSGDLSVYWYQQSLDQGLQFLIQYYNGEERAKGNILERFSAQQFPDLHSELNLSSLELGDSALYFCASSTTFTDYGYTFGSGTRLTVV.

The chain uses TRBV5-1 and TRBJ2-7, with no clear D. The CDR3 runs to 14 residues. Germline V CDR1 and CDR2: SGHRS, YFSETQ. With 6 bases removed from V and 0 bases from J, the gap between germline ends came to 13 bases. The CDR3 loop reads CASTRDGYSYEQYF. The CDR3 coding sequence is TGCGCCAGCACCAGAGACGGGTACTCCTACGAGCAGTACTTC.

CDR3 coding DNA: TGTGCCAGCAGTTACCGGGTCAGGGAGGGGCATGAGCAGTTCTTC. Translation: CASSYRVREGHEQFF. V and J are TRBV6-6 and TRBJ2-1; 7 bases are a match to TRBD2. V shed 2 bases, J shed 8 bases, and the junction held 9 bases outside the gene matches. Germline-derived CDR1 and CDR2 are MNHNY and SVGAGI (reference sequence). The CDR3 is 15 amino acids.

Written as DNA, the CDR3 is TGTGCCAGCAGCCCAACAGGGAGCCCCTACAATGAGCAGTTCTTC. It codes for CASSPTGSPYNEQFF. The chain links TRBV7-3 to TRBJ2-1; weak D call: TRBD1 (6 bases). In germline, CDR1 is SGHTA, CDR2 FQGTGA. The V gene lost 5 bases and the J gene lost 2 bases, with 13 bases spanning the gap. This CDR3 comprises 15 residues.